This record looks at one T cell receptor (beta chain) sequence and its context. No antigen is known for it. No per-base quality is available; no much larger clone lies one base away. This entry is derived from a study of OX40 agonist ivuxolimab in advanced cancers. Study-level background: Ivuxolimab was an agonistic, fully human IgG2 monoclonal antibody directed against OX40 (CD134), a costimulatory receptor. Intravenous ivuxolimab was administered to patients every 2 weeks at six dose levels: 0.01, 0.1, 0.3, 1.5, 3 and 10 mg/kg. Partial responses occurred in three dose-escalation patients, of whom one had hepatocellular carcinoma and two had cutaneous melanoma. In the dose-escalation cohort, more than 75% of patients were male, and the mean age was roughly 60 years, with a range of 23 to 79. Of the approximately 50 dose-escalation patients, hepatocellular carcinoma was present in some 19, melanoma in approximately 15, renal cell carcinoma in 9 and head and neck cancer in 9. Prior anti-PD-1, anti-PD-L1 or anti-CTLA-4 therapy was permitted, and approximately 41% of dose-escalation patients had received checkpoint inhibitors. The point of sequencing TCRbeta in the periphery was to test whether ivuxolimab changed TCR sequence diversity and drove clonal T-cell expansion. The monotherapy dose-escalation portion (N ≈ 52 patients) of the phase I ivuxolimab trial is reported in the paper. The paper as a whole reports these results and caveats: The antigen specificity of the peripheral T cells that underwent clonal expansion was not determined. At doses from 0.1 to 3.0 mg/kg, clonal expansion was seen in both CD4+ and CD8+ blood T cells between baseline and week 6. After ivuxolimab, expanded clones were on average more numerous among CD8+ T cells than among CD4+ T cells. In the 0.1-3.0 mg/kg groups, partial responders had among the lowest normalized peripheral clonal expansion, particularly in CD8+ T cells. Low levels of normalized T-cell clonal expansion were also seen in some patients who did not respond.

Looking up the germline V gene (reference sequence) yields CDR1 SGHKS and CDR2 YYEKEE. From the cysteine up to the phenylalanine, the CDR3 has a length of 13 residues. Only CDR3 DNA is held: 39 bases, read in frame from base 1. V sheds 8 bases and J sheds 5 bases, leaving 16 bases between their ends. The trial excluded patients who had a history of autoimmune disease or were on systemic immunosuppression. Peripheral blood for TCR sequencing was collected from all dose cohorts at baseline, on cycle 4 day 1, and on cycle 7 day 1. The samples were taken from a phase I, first-in-human, multicenter, open-label dose-escalation trial of ivuxolimab. Adults with locally advanced or metastatic head and neck squamous cell, hepatocellular, melanoma or renal cell carcinoma were enrolled in the trial. CD4+ and CD8+ T cells were sorted separately from peripheral blood before TCR sequencing. To sequence the TCRbeta CDR3 region, genomic DNA was isolated from the sorted cells. The immunoSEQ Assay was used for sequencing of TCRbeta CDR3 regions. TCRdb obtained this table from immuneACCESS and retained in-frame rearrangements with V and J assigned. These tables miss some clones; where compared with another copy, unresolved V genes account for less than half of the shortfall, and the remainder is unexplained. For this sample the table gives more than 100,000 clones, of which 85% to 95% were detected only once. The ten top clones hold roughly 1% of the sample.

Rearrangement joined TRBV5-5 to TRBJ1-2; TRBD1 is perhaps the D gene, given 5 matching bases. The sample in question was CD4+ or CD8+ T cells sorted from blood, obtained in a trial of the OX40 agonist ivuxolimab. The TCR was taken from an adult with an advanced solid tumor such as melanoma, head and neck, liver or kidney cancer. The CDR3 here reads CASSIIWGYGYTF. The bases are TGTGCCAGTTCAATCATTTGGGGGTATGGCTACACCTTC.